A selection of T cell receptor beta chains follows, all from one sample in a study of response to subunit inactivated influenza vaccine. TCRdb passed the RT-PCR reads through MiXCR, listing each CDR3 protein once. In the table there are under 750,000 distinct CDR3 sequences, 12% of which are singletons. This specimen consisted of PBMCs from blood, obtained on the day of vaccination. These receptors were obtained from a man in his fifties who received an inactivated influenza vaccine. The CDR3 runs from the conserved cysteine through the conserved F or W. D genes are given only for firm matches. Clone size appears in some rows only: once, few, many, or a class for an expanded clone.

>TRBJ2-7|-|-|TRBV27
TGTGCCAGCAGTCACCACGGGACGGGACGCGCCTACGAGCAGTACTTC
CASSHHGTGRAYEQYF
>TRBJ2-3|few|-|TRBV12-3/TRBV12-4
TGTGCCAGCGATGGTAGTAACACAGATACGCAGTATTTT
CASDGSNTDTQYF
>TRBJ2-5|few|TRBD1|TRBV3-1
TGTGCCAGCAGCCAGCACTGGGGACAGACCCAAGAGACCCAGTACTTC
CASSQHWGQTQETQYF
>TRBJ2-3|many|-|TRBV7-9
TGTGCCAGCAGCTTATGGCAAGGGAATGGCAAGGATACGCAGTATTTT
CASSLWQGNGKDTQYF
>TRBJ2-7|-|TRBD2|TRBV10-3
TGTGCCATTTCACGGGCGGGAGGGCAGAACGAGCAGTACTTC
CAISRAGGQNEQYF
>TRBJ1-1|-|TRBD1|TRBV4-2
TGTGCCAGCAGCCAAGAATGGCCGGGGACAGGGAAGAACACTGAAGCTTTCTTT
CASSQEWPGTGKNTEAFF
>TRBJ2-7|few|-|TRBV12-3/TRBV12-4
TGTGCCAGCAGGAGGTGGGGTTCCTACGAGCAGTACTTC
CASRRWGSYEQYF
>TRBJ2-7|-|TRBD2|TRBV27
TGTGCCAGCAGTTTCCTCGGGGGAGGGTCCAACTACGAGCAGTACTTC
CASSFLGGGSNYEQYF
>TRBJ2-5|few|-|TRBV11-1
TGTGCCAGCAGTCCCTTATTCGCGGGGGCTCGATCAACTCGGACCCAGTACTTC
CASSPLFAGARSTRTQYF
>TRBJ1-2|many|TRBD1|TRBV7-9
TGTGCCAGCAGCCAACAGGGGCGCTTTGGTGGCTACACCTTC
CASSQQGRFGGYTF
>TRBJ2-7|-|TRBD2|TRBV5-1
TGCGCCAGCAGCCTGGGTGAGCGGGAGGACGAGCAGTACTTC
CASSLGEREDEQYF
>TRBJ2-7|few|-|TRBV7-8
TGTGCCAGCAGCTTAGCACGCGGGACGGGGTCCTACGAGCAGTACTTC
CASSLARGTGSYEQYF
>TRBJ2-7|-|TRBD1|TRBV7-8
TGTGCCAGCAGCTTTAGTAATTGGGACAGGGGATATGAGCAGTACTTC
CASSFSNWDRGYEQYF
>TRBJ2-3|-|TRBD2|TRBV20-1
TGCAGTGCTAGTACGAGCGGGGCCCTCACAGATACGCAGTATTTT
CSASTSGALTDTQYF
>TRBJ1-1|many|TRBD1|TRBV12-3/TRBV12-4
TGTGCCAGCAGTACAGGGGGCGGGGGTGAAGCTTTCTTT
CASSTGGGGEAFF
>TRBJ2-3|few|TRBD2|TRBV10-3
TGTGCCATGCGGGGGAGTAGCACAGATACGCAGTATTTT
CAMRGSSTDTQYF
>TRBJ2-3|few|-|TRBV4-3
TGCGCCAGCAGCCAAGCGGGCTTGGGCACAGATACGCAGTATTTT
CASSQAGLGTDTQYF
>TRBJ2-1|-|TRBD2|TRBV20-1
TGCAGTGCTGCCACTAGCGGGAGGGGAGATGAGCAGTTCTTC
CSAATSGRGDEQFF
>TRBJ2-7|few|-|TRBV5-6
TGTGCCAGCAGCTTGGCCTCCACTACCAATACCCAATGGACCTACGAGCAGTACTTC
CASSLASTTNTQWTYEQYF
>TRBJ2-1|few|TRBD2|TRBV18
TGTGCCAGCTCCGCCCTGGCGGGAGGGCCGAACAATGAGCAGTTCTTC
CASSALAGGPNNEQFF
>TRBJ1-5|many|-|TRBV20-1
TGCAGTGCTAGTCCCGCCGGAGAGGTCAATCAGCCCCAGCATTTT
CSASPAGEVNQPQHF
>TRBJ2-7|-|TRBD1|TRBV27
TGTGCCAGCAGTTTAAGTACGGGACAGGGGTACGAGCAGTACTTC
CASSLSTGQGYEQYF
>TRBJ2-1|-|-|TRBV29-1
TGCAGCGTTGAAGATTTTGAATTGGGGGCTGACAATGAGCAGCTCTTC
CSVEDFELGADNEQLF
>TRBJ1-4|-|-|TRBV12-3/TRBV12-4
TGTGCCAGCAGTTTAATGGGGGAGGGTGAAAAACTGTTTTTT
CASSLMGEGEKLFF
>TRBJ1-1|-|-|TRBV7-2
TGTGCCAGCAGCTTAGTCGGCAGAACTGAAGCTTTCTTT
CASSLVGRTEAFF
>TRBJ1-1|-|-|TRBV5-1
TGCGCCAGCAGCATAGGGAACACTGAAGCTTTCTTT
CASSIGNTEAFF
>TRBJ2-1|few|-|TRBV5-1
TGCGCCAGCAGGCTGAGGGTCGATGAGCAGTTCTTC
CASRLRVDEQFF
>TRBJ1-1|many|-|TRBV19
TGTGCCAGTAGTATAGTCAGGACCCCGGGCACTGAAGCTTTCTTT
CASSIVRTPGTEAFF
>TRBJ2-1|-|TRBD2|TRBV7-9
TGTGCCAGCAGCTTAGACGGGACTAGAGGCGAGCAGTTCTTC
CASSLDGTRGEQFF
>TRBJ2-3|few|TRBD2|TRBV10-3
TGTGCCATCAGTGAGCCAGGGACTAGCGGACGACCCACAGATACGCAGTATTTT
CAISEPGTSGRPTDTQYF
>TRBJ2-1|-|-|TRBV28
TGTGCCAGCAGTTTATCCTCAGCAGGGGGGTTGATTAGGAATGAGCAGTTCTTC
CASSLSSAGGLIRNEQFF
>TRBJ2-1|-|-|TRBV13
TGTGCCAGCAGATTCCGGGAAGGGTGCTCCTACAATGAGCAGTTCTTC
CASRFREGCSYNEQFF
>TRBJ1-6|many|TRBD1|TRBV12-3/TRBV12-4
TGTGCCAGCAGCGCCGGGACAGGGAACTCACCCCTCCACTTT
CASSAGTGNSPLHF
>TRBJ2-1|-|-|TRBV4-3
TGCGCCAGCAGCCAAGACAGGGAGGCCGCTGAGCAGTTCTTC
CASSQDREAAEQFF
>TRBJ2-1|-|TRBD2|TRBV28
TGTGCCAGCAGCTGGACTAGCGGGGGAGACAATGAGCAGTTCTTC
CASSWTSGGDNEQFF
>TRBJ2-7|few|-|TRBV7-8
TGTGCCAGCAGCTTAGCAGGAGGTCAGCCGTCCTACGAGCAGTACTTC
CASSLAGGQPSYEQYF